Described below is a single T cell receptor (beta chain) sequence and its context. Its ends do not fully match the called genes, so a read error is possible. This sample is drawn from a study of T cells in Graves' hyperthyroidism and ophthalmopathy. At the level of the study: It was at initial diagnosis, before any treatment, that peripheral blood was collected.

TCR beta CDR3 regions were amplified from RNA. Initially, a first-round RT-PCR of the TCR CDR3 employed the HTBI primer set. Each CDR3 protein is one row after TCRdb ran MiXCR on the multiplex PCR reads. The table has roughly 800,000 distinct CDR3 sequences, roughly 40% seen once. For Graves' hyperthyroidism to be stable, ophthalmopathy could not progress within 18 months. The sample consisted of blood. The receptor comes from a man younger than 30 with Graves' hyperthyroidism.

In nucleotides, the CDR3 is TGCGCCAGCAGCCAAGTTGACAGATCGCAACCATCAAATTTT. It encodes CASSQVDRSQPSNF. V gene TRBV4-1 combines with J gene TRBJ1-3; a weak D match, TRBD1 (5 bases). The germline V gene has CDR1 MGHRA and CDR2 YSYEKL. This CDR3 is built from 14 residues.